The source of this T cell receptor (beta chain) is a study of cytomegalovirus exposure and HLA in healthy donors. Per germline, CDR1 MDHEN and CDR2 SYDVKM. This CDR3 contains 16 residues. Trimming removed 7 bases from V and 7 bases from J; junction bases left unmatched: 13. 13 Jbeta primers and 60 Vbeta primers were used for the PCR. Clones were read by immunoSEQ multiplex PCR, and TCRdb kept only the in-frame ones, dropping some. This sample carries some 130,000 clones, with approximately 1.6% going to the ten biggest clones. Material: PBMCs. The TCR originated in a young man in good health and CMV-seronegative. This sequence joins TRBV28 and TRBJ2-1; 10 bases match TRBD1. CDR3 protein: CASTILTGGKINEQFF. CDR3 coding DNA: TGTGCCAGCACCATTCTGACAGGGGGCAAAATAAATGAGCAGTTCTTC.